These 2 T cell receptor beta chains share one sample of origin, sequenced in a study of response to subunit inactivated influenza vaccine. TCRdb ran MiXCR on the RT-PCR reads and lists one entry per CDR3 protein. The sample consists of 500,000 or so distinct CDR3 sequences, approximately 16% of them appearing once. The sequences come from CD4+ T cells sorted from PBMCs, collected around 25 months after vaccination. These receptors were taken from a man aged 50 to 69 who received an inactivated influenza vaccine.

The V call is TRBV7-2, the J call TRBJ2-5; TRBD2 might be the D (7 bases). V was shortened by 4 bases and J by 1 base, with 13 bases between the two germline ends. Germline CDR1 SGHTA, CDR2 FQGNSA. The CDR3 length is 15 residues. The CDR3 DNA follows: TGTGCCAGCAGCTACTGGGGGGGGCTCCAAGAGACCCAGTACTTC. Translating it yields CASSYWGGLQETQYF.

This clonotype has more than one count but fewer than ten. The chain couples TRBV19 to TRBJ2-7; D call uncertain. Trimming left V 1 base short and J 7 bases short, with 14 bases between. The CDR3 is 14 amino acids. Germline V CDR1 and CDR2: LNHDA, SQIVND (reference sequence). This CDR3 is CASSIGTVPREQYF. For the CDR3, the DNA is TGTGCCAGTAGTATAGGGACGGTGCCGCGGGAGCAGTACTTC.